This T cell receptor beta chain was recovered during a study of OX40 agonist ivuxolimab in advanced cancers. In terms of the full investigation: Ivuxolimab, which targeted the costimulatory receptor OX40 (CD134), was an agonistic, fully human IgG2 monoclonal antibody. Partial responses occurred in three dose-escalation patients: two with cutaneous melanoma and one with hepatocellular carcinoma. Prior anti-PD-1, anti-PD-L1 or anti-CTLA-4 therapy was permitted, and checkpoint inhibitors had been received by about two fifths of dose-escalation patients. The monotherapy dose-escalation portion (N of about 50 patients) of the phase I ivuxolimab trial is reported in the paper. Intravenous ivuxolimab was administered to patients every 2 weeks at six dose levels: 0.01, 0.1, 0.3, 1.5, 3 and 10 mg/kg. Peripheral TCRbeta sequencing was intended to test whether TCR sequence diversity was altered and clonal T-cell expansion was caused by ivuxolimab. A male proportion of 75% to 85% and a mean age of around 60 years, ranging from roughly 23 to 79, were recorded for the dose-escalation cohort. Among the approximately 50 dose-escalation patients, 19 had hepatocellular carcinoma, about 15 melanoma, 9 renal cell carcinoma and 9 head and neck cancer. Overall study results and their limits: On average, CD8+ T cells showed more expanded clones than CD4+ T cells after ivuxolimab. At doses of 0.1 to 3.0 mg/kg, clonal expansion of both CD4+ and CD8+ T cells in blood was seen between baseline and week 6. In the 0.1-3.0 mg/kg groups, partial responders had among the lowest normalized peripheral clonal expansion, particularly in CD8+ T cells. Low levels of normalized T-cell clonal expansion were also shown by some nonresponding patients. Antigen specificity was not determined for the clonally expanded peripheral T cells.

The trim is 3 bases for V and 0 bases for J, with a gap of 12 bases between the germline ends. CDR1 and CDR2, per the germline V gene, are KGHSH and LQKENI. The CDR3 goes from the cysteine to the phenylalanine over 16 residues. Just CDR3 DNA is preserved here, 48 bases in frame from base 1. Patients with a history of autoimmune disease or receiving systemic immunosuppression were excluded from the trial. Peripheral blood for TCR sequencing was collected from all dose cohorts at baseline, on cycle 4 day 1, and on cycle 7 day 1. The samples were drawn from a first-in-human, open-label, multicenter phase I dose-escalation trial of ivuxolimab. Adults with locally advanced or metastatic melanoma, renal cell carcinoma, hepatocellular carcinoma or head and neck squamous cell carcinoma were enrolled in the trial. CD4+ and CD8+ T cells were sorted separately from peripheral blood before TCR sequencing. As regards this clone: Its antigen remains unidentified. Per-nucleotide qualities are absent, and no much larger clonotype sits a single base away.

To sequence the TCRbeta CDR3 region, genomic DNA was isolated from the sorted cells. The immunoSEQ Assay was used to sequence the TCRbeta CDR3 regions. TCRdb took this table from immuneACCESS and kept in-frame rearrangements with V and J called. Such tables lack part of the clones; where checked against another copy, unresolved V genes explain under half of the gap, and the rest is unexplained. Within this sample are approximately 60,000 clones, with 90% to 95% of them counted one time only. Around 19% of the sample is taken by the ten largest. The V and J genes are TRBV18 and TRBJ2-1, and the D gene may be TRBD2, 6 bases matching. This sequence originates from an adult with an advanced solid tumor such as melanoma, head and neck, liver or kidney cancer. The source material was CD4+ or CD8+ T cells sorted from blood, sampled in a trial of the OX40 agonist ivuxolimab. The bases are TGTGCCAGCTCACCCATTGGAGGGGACTCCTACAATGAGCAGTTCTTC. Protein translation: CASSPIGGDSYNEQFF.